The 2 T cell receptor beta chains below come from one sample, sequenced in a study of shared clonotypes between healthy human individuals. Libraries were prepared by immunoSEQ multiplex PCR; TCRdb keeps only in-frame clonotypes and omits some of them. The data hold about 1,500,000 clones, with approximately 97% observed a single time. Material for sequencing was naive CD4+ T cells sorted from blood. Subset here: CD45RA+ positively selected. The receptors come from a man younger than 40 in good health.

V and J are TRBV5-8 and TRBJ2-7; TRBD1 matches at 11 bases. Germline V gene data show CDR1 as SGHTS and CDR2 as YDEGEE. J was trimmed by 4 bases and V by 0 bases; bases with no gene match: 3. The CDR3 consists of 15 residues. For the CDR3, the DNA is TGTGCCAGCAGCTTGGGGGACAGGGGGTTTTACGAGCAGTACTTC. Its protein product is CASSLGDRGFYEQYF.

This chain connects TRBV5-1 to TRBJ1-1, with D unresolved. CDR1 SGHRS and CDR2 YFSETQ come from the germline V gene. The CDR3 contains 13 residues. Trimming pared 5 bases from V and 4 bases from J, leaving 12 bases between. The CDR3 loop reads CASRRPEVTEAFF. CDR3 in DNA: TGCGCCAGCAGACGCCCGGAAGTCACTGAAGCTTTCTTT.